This T cell receptor (beta chain) was retrieved from a study of chemoradiotherapy in HPV16-positive cancers. Overall study results and limits: During treatment, candidate HPV-specific clones and E7-related motifs expanded in tumor.

TCRdb's table, derived via immunoSEQ multiplex PCR, lists solely in-frame clones and lacks some. The sample records approximately 52,000 clones, about 88% being singletons. This CDR3 has 13 residues. Looked up from germline, CDR1 is LNHDA and CDR2 is SQIVND (reference sequence). V lost 10 bases and J lost 7, with 14 bases in between. Notes on this clone: Its cognate antigen is unknown.

Sequencing was performed on blood, taken from a patient who underwent chemoradiotherapy. The chain links TRBV19 to TRBJ2-6; D is perhaps TRBD1 (6 bases). The sequence came from a human donor with HPV-associated anogenital cancer. CDR3: CATSPTGANVLTF. The CDR3 DNA reads TGTGCCACATCCCCGACAGGAGCCAACGTCCTGACTTTC.